A selection of T cell receptor beta chains follows, all from one sample in a study of identical twins. In TCRdb, the 5' RACE reads were re-called with MiXCR into one record per CDR3 protein. The sample lists hundreds of thousands of distinct CDR3 sequences, 5.5% to 7.5% occurring once. The sample comprised naive T cells sorted from blood. The receptors originated from a man younger than 30 in good health. Both conserved end residues are part of each CDR3. Each record gives: J gene, D gene, V gene, clone size, CDR3 DNA, CDR3 protein. D genes are given only for firm matches. Clone size, where shown, is once, few, many, or a class for clones that have expanded.

j_call: TRBJ2-7; d_call: .; v_call: TRBV7-9; clone_size: few; cdr3_nt: TGTGCCAGCAGCCCCACGGTCGGGTACGAGCAGTACTTC; cdr3_aa: CASSPTVGYEQYF
j_call: TRBJ2-5; d_call: .; v_call: TRBV7-9; clone_size: .; cdr3_nt: TGTGCCAGCAGCTTAGCTCCAGGGGTAGGCGAGACCCTGTACTTC; cdr3_aa: CASSLAPGVGETLYF
j_call: TRBJ2-7; d_call: TRBD2; v_call: TRBV6-2/TRBV6-3; clone_size: many; cdr3_nt: TGTGCCAGCAGTTTTAGCGGGAGGTTCTACGAGCAGTACTTC; cdr3_aa: CASSFSGRFYEQYF
j_call: TRBJ2-7; d_call: .; v_call: TRBV7-2; clone_size: many; cdr3_nt: TGTGCCAGCAGCCCGCCTAGCCCCTACGAGCAGTACTTC; cdr3_aa: CASSPPSPYEQYF
j_call: TRBJ1-5; d_call: TRBD1; v_call: TRBV6-5; clone_size: .; cdr3_nt: TGTGCCAGCAGTTACTCTCACGACAGGGGCAATCAGCCCCAGCATTTT; cdr3_aa: CASSYSHDRGNQPQHF
j_call: TRBJ1-1; d_call: TRBD1; v_call: TRBV14; clone_size: few; cdr3_nt: TGTGCCAGCAGCCAAGGACAGGGGGCGGACACTGAAGCTTTCTTT; cdr3_aa: CASSQGQGADTEAFF
j_call: TRBJ2-3; d_call: TRBD2; v_call: TRBV4-2; clone_size: .; cdr3_nt: TGTGCCAGCAGCCCCCAGGCTAGCGGGAGAACAGATACGCAGTATTTT; cdr3_aa: CASSPQASGRTDTQYF
j_call: TRBJ2-1; d_call: .; v_call: TRBV10-1; clone_size: .; cdr3_nt: TGCGCCAGCAGTGAGGAGGGAGAGGGGACCAATGAGCAGTTCTTC; cdr3_aa: CASSEEGEGTNEQFF
j_call: TRBJ2-2; d_call: .; v_call: TRBV5-1; clone_size: .; cdr3_nt: TGCGCCAGCAGCTTGAGTTGGGGGAACACCGGGGAGCTGTTTTTT; cdr3_aa: CASSLSWGNTGELFF
j_call: TRBJ2-2; d_call: .; v_call: TRBV7-2; clone_size: .; cdr3_nt: TGTGCCAGCAGCTCCGTCCTCGGGGCTAACACCGGGGAGCTGTTTTTT; cdr3_aa: CASSSVLGANTGELFF
j_call: TRBJ2-1; d_call: TRBD2; v_call: TRBV4-3; clone_size: .; cdr3_nt: TGCGCCAGCAGCCAAACCACCGGGACTAGCAGCAATGAGCAGTTCTTC; cdr3_aa: CASSQTTGTSSNEQFF
j_call: TRBJ2-7; d_call: .; v_call: TRBV10-3; clone_size: many; cdr3_nt: TGTGCCATCAGTGGGGGACAAACCTACGAGCAGTACTTC; cdr3_aa: CAISGGQTYEQYF
j_call: TRBJ2-1; d_call: TRBD2; v_call: TRBV5-6; clone_size: .; cdr3_nt: TGTGCCAGCAGCGACCTGACTAGCGGTGCCTACAATGAGCAGTTCTTC; cdr3_aa: CASSDLTSGAYNEQFF
j_call: TRBJ1-5; d_call: .; v_call: TRBV20-1; clone_size: few; cdr3_nt: TGCAGTGCTAGACAGGGTCGGGATCAGCCCCAGCATTTT; cdr3_aa: CSARQGRDQPQHF
j_call: TRBJ2-1; d_call: TRBD2; v_call: TRBV15; clone_size: many; cdr3_nt: TGTGCCACCAGCAGAGAAGTGGGAGGGGACAATGAGCAGTTCTTC; cdr3_aa: CATSREVGGDNEQFF
j_call: TRBJ1-3; d_call: .; v_call: TRBV5-6; clone_size: few; cdr3_nt: TGTGCCAGCAGCCGCCTCTCCCCGGCACTCTCTGGAAACACCATATATTTT; cdr3_aa: CASSRLSPALSGNTIYF
j_call: TRBJ2-5; d_call: .; v_call: TRBV4-1; clone_size: many; cdr3_nt: TGCGCCAGCAGCCAAGATCGGGGTCAGGAGACCCAGTACTTC; cdr3_aa: CASSQDRGQETQYF
j_call: TRBJ1-1; d_call: .; v_call: TRBV4-2; clone_size: many; cdr3_nt: TGTGCCAGCAGCCAAGAGGGGGGAGCGGACACTGAAGCTTTCTTT; cdr3_aa: CASSQEGGADTEAFF
j_call: TRBJ2-3; d_call: TRBD2; v_call: TRBV20-1; clone_size: few; cdr3_nt: TGCAGTGCTAGCTTAGGACTAGCGGGAGGGTTTATGGGAACAGATACGCAGTATTTT; cdr3_aa: CSASLGLAGGFMGTDTQYF
j_call: TRBJ2-7; d_call: .; v_call: TRBV6-5; clone_size: .; cdr3_nt: TGTGCCAGCAGTTACGGTCCGGGACTCAGCTCCTACGAGCAGTACTTC; cdr3_aa: CASSYGPGLSSYEQYF
j_call: TRBJ2-7; d_call: TRBD1; v_call: TRBV7-8; clone_size: .; cdr3_nt: TGTGCCAGCAGCTTTTCGACAGGGGCCTACGAGCAGTACTTC; cdr3_aa: CASSFSTGAYEQYF
j_call: TRBJ2-3; d_call: TRBD2; v_call: TRBV12-3/TRBV12-4; clone_size: many; cdr3_nt: TGTGCCAGCAGTCGGGACTACCGCACAGATACGCAGTATTTT; cdr3_aa: CASSRDYRTDTQYF
j_call: TRBJ2-4; d_call: .; v_call: TRBV5-1; clone_size: few; cdr3_nt: TGCGCCAGCAGCTTTGGGATGGCCAAAAACATTCAGTACTTC; cdr3_aa: CASSFGMAKNIQYF
j_call: TRBJ1-3; d_call: TRBD1; v_call: TRBV12-3/TRBV12-4; clone_size: many; cdr3_nt: TGTGCCAGCACCGCCTCCGGGACAGGGAGGGGAAACACCATATATTTT; cdr3_aa: CASTASGTGRGNTIYF
j_call: TRBJ1-3; d_call: .; v_call: TRBV4-3; clone_size: many; cdr3_nt: TGCGCCAGCAGCCAAGGAACAGGGATCCCTGGAAACACCATATATTTT; cdr3_aa: CASSQGTGIPGNTIYF
j_call: TRBJ1-5; d_call: .; v_call: TRBV20-1; clone_size: many; cdr3_nt: TGCAGTGCTAGGGACAGTTATAGCAATCAGCCCCAGCATTTT; cdr3_aa: CSARDSYSNQPQHF
j_call: TRBJ2-3; d_call: .; v_call: TRBV29-1; clone_size: many; cdr3_nt: TGCAGCGTTGAAGAGCCCGACAGAATAGATACGCAGTATTTT; cdr3_aa: CSVEEPDRIDTQYF
j_call: TRBJ2-1; d_call: .; v_call: TRBV5-5; clone_size: .; cdr3_nt: TGTGCCAGCACCCCCGGGACCACCCATTACAATGAGCAGTTCTTC; cdr3_aa: CASTPGTTHYNEQFF
j_call: TRBJ2-2; d_call: .; v_call: TRBV29-1; clone_size: many; cdr3_nt: TGCAGCGTTTTTGTGACCGGGGAGCTGTTTTTT; cdr3_aa: CSVFVTGELFF
j_call: TRBJ2-7; d_call: TRBD1; v_call: TRBV15; clone_size: .; cdr3_nt: TGTGCCACCAGCAGAGATTTGAGGACAGGGCGCTTTTTGGACCCCGAGCAGTACTTC; cdr3_aa: CATSRDLRTGRFLDPEQYF
j_call: TRBJ2-3; d_call: .; v_call: TRBV5-6; clone_size: few; cdr3_nt: TGTGCCAGCAGCTTGTTGCTAGCCCCTAGCACAGATACGCAGTATTTT; cdr3_aa: CASSLLLAPSTDTQYF
j_call: TRBJ1-4; d_call: .; v_call: TRBV15; clone_size: .; cdr3_nt: TGTGCCACCAGCACTCAGGGTTATGAAAAACTGTTTTTT; cdr3_aa: CATSTQGYEKLFF
j_call: TRBJ2-1; d_call: .; v_call: TRBV5-1; clone_size: few; cdr3_nt: TGCGCCAGCAGCTTGGAGACCCAGGCATACAATGAGCAGTTCTTC; cdr3_aa: CASSLETQAYNEQFF
j_call: TRBJ1-1; d_call: .; v_call: TRBV7-9; clone_size: few; cdr3_nt: TGTGCCAGCAGCTTATGGGGGGCTGACACTGAAGCTTTCTTT; cdr3_aa: CASSLWGADTEAFF
j_call: TRBJ2-3; d_call: TRBD1; v_call: TRBV20-1; clone_size: .; cdr3_nt: TGCAGTGCAGGAGACAGGGGTACGCAGTATTTT; cdr3_aa: CSAGDRGTQYF
j_call: TRBJ2-3; d_call: TRBD1; v_call: TRBV7-9; clone_size: many; cdr3_nt: TGTGCCAGCAGCCTACAGGGGAACCCCACAGATACGCAGTATTTT; cdr3_aa: CASSLQGNPTDTQYF
j_call: TRBJ2-6; d_call: .; v_call: TRBV7-6; clone_size: .; cdr3_nt: TGTGCCAGCAGCTTGGACGCTATCTCTGGGGCCAACGTCCTGACTTTC; cdr3_aa: CASSLDAISGANVLTF
j_call: TRBJ1-6; d_call: TRBD1; v_call: TRBV9; clone_size: many; cdr3_nt: TGTGCCAGCACCGGGACAGATAATTCACCCCTCCACTTT; cdr3_aa: CASTGTDNSPLHF
j_call: TRBJ2-3; d_call: TRBD2; v_call: TRBV5-1; clone_size: many; cdr3_nt: TGCGCCAGCAGCAGCGGGAGCTACACAGATACGCAGTATTTT; cdr3_aa: CASSSGSYTDTQYF
j_call: TRBJ2-3; d_call: .; v_call: TRBV14; clone_size: .; cdr3_nt: TGTGCCAGCAGCCAAGTACCAGGCACAGATACGCAGTATTTT; cdr3_aa: CASSQVPGTDTQYF
j_call: TRBJ1-2; d_call: TRBD1; v_call: TRBV5-1; clone_size: many; cdr3_nt: TGCGCCAGCAGCTTGGATACAGGGGCGCCACTATACGGCTACACCTTC; cdr3_aa: CASSLDTGAPLYGYTF
j_call: TRBJ1-1; d_call: .; v_call: TRBV12-3/TRBV12-4; clone_size: few; cdr3_nt: TGTGCCAGCACCCCGCGCGGGTCAGGGAGGGGCACTGAAGCTTTCTTT; cdr3_aa: CASTPRGSGRGTEAFF
j_call: TRBJ2-7; d_call: TRBD1; v_call: TRBV29-1; clone_size: many; cdr3_nt: TGCAGCGCACAGGGGGGACCTTACGAGCAGTACTTC; cdr3_aa: CSAQGGPYEQYF
j_call: TRBJ2-5; d_call: TRBD1; v_call: TRBV5-1; clone_size: few; cdr3_nt: TGCGCCAGCATGAAGGGACAGAGCCAAGAGACCCAGTACTTC; cdr3_aa: CASMKGQSQETQYF
j_call: TRBJ2-7; d_call: .; v_call: TRBV21-1; clone_size: many; cdr3_nt: TGTGCCAGCAGCAAAGGACGCGGAGCAAACTACGAGCAGTACTTC; cdr3_aa: CASSKGRGANYEQYF
j_call: TRBJ1-2; d_call: .; v_call: TRBV10-3; clone_size: many; cdr3_nt: TGTGCCATCAGTGAGGGGGCGCGGGACTATGGCTACACCTTC; cdr3_aa: CAISEGARDYGYTF